The 32 T cell receptor beta chains given below trace back to one sample, sequenced in a study of neurological immune-mediated disorders. Via MiXCR, TCRdb re-called the 5' RACE reads, giving one row per CDR3 protein. The table records 50,000 or so distinct CDR3 sequences, over 20% of them present only once. Sequencing was done on a sample of PBMCs. All receptors come from a woman in her seventies in good health.

Concerning this clonotype: A read error is possible here, since a much larger clone lies one base away. V and J are TRBV11-3 and TRBJ2-2; 9 bases line up with TRBD1. The CDR3 is 16 residues long. Germline CDR1 and CDR2: SGHNT and YENEEA. CDR3 in amino acids: CASSPGQGGNTWELFF. In nucleotides, the CDR3 is TGTGCCAGCAGCCCGGGACAGGGCGGAAACACCTGGGAGCTGTTTTTT.

This clonotype came up many times. The V gene is TRBV3-1, the J gene TRBJ1-1, with D possibly TRBD1 on 6 matching bases. V was cut by 0 bases and J by 4 bases, with 15 bases left in between. Germline V lookup: CDR1 LGHDT, CDR2 YNNKEL (reference sequence). The CDR3 spans 16 residues. This CDR3 reads CASSQDGWGLGTEAFF. The CDR3, as DNA: TGTGCCAGCAGCCAAGATGGCTGGGGGCTAGGCACTGAAGCTTTCTTT.

At least ten counts were recorded for this clonotype. For the CDR3, the DNA is TGCGCCAGCAGCGATCCTAGCGGGAACTACGAGCAGTACTTC. Translating gives CASSDPSGNYEQYF. The chain uses TRBV5-1 and TRBJ2-7; the match to TRBD2 covers 9 bases. This CDR3 region has 14 residues. The V and J ends lost 4 bases and 3 bases, in that order; junction bases with no gene match: 5. Germline V gives CDR1 SGHRS, CDR2 YFSETQ.

This clonotype was counted many times. The gene calls are TRBV5-1 and TRBJ1-2; TRBD1 might be the D (6 bases). Per germline, CDR1 SGHRS and CDR2 YFSETQ. V lost 3 bases and J lost 1, with 13 bases in between. CDR3 size: 15 residues. CDR3 in amino acids: CASSSNREINYGYTF. The CDR3 bases are TGCGCCAGCAGCTCGAACAGGGAGATTAACTATGGCTACACCTTC.

This clonotype was observed many times. The chain carries TRBV20-1 and TRBJ2-5; 10 nucleotides agree with TRBD2. Germline lookup yields CDR1 DFQATT and CDR2 SNEGSKA (reference sequence). The CDR3 has 17 residues. J lost 5 bases, V lost 4 bases, and 16 bases had no gene match. CDR3 nucleotide sequence: TGCAGTGCTATGTCGAAGGCTAGCGGGAGTTGGGGGGAGACCCAGTACTTC. Translating gives CSAMSKASGSWGETQYF.

This clonotype was seen repeatedly, ten times or more. The chain uses TRBV11-2 and TRBJ2-1, with TRBD2 identical over 8 bases. Germline-derived CDR1 and CDR2 are SGHAT and FQNNGV. V was clipped by 7 bases and J by 4 bases; unmatched bases: 12. This CDR3 comprises 16 residues. The CDR3 loop is CASTRTVGLVYNEQFF. In DNA, the CDR3 is TGTGCCAGCACCAGAACCGTGGGACTAGTTTACAATGAGCAGTTCTTC.

On this clonotype itself: One base away lies a much larger clone, so this may be a sequencing read error. This rearrangement joins TRBV10-3 to TRBJ2-3; D call uncertain. The germline V gene has CDR1 ENHRY and CDR2 SYGVKD. The germline V and J ends were trimmed by 6 bases and 7 bases, with 8 bases remaining between them. The CDR3 has 11 amino acids. CDR3 nucleotide sequence: TGTGCCATCAGCGACCGGAATACGCAGTATTTT. It is translated as CAISDRNTQYF.

This clonotype came up many times. The chain recombines TRBV4-3 with TRBJ1-1, with 8 positions matching TRBD1. The CDR3 sequence is 17 residues long. The V and J ends lost 4 bases and 1 base, in that order; junction bases with no gene match: 11. Germline values: CDR1 LGHNA, CDR2 YSLEER. The CDR3 is CASSPGGAAGKNTEAFF. Here the CDR3 DNA reads TGCGCCAGCAGCCCAGGGGGCGCCGCGGGTAAGAACACTGAAGCTTTCTTT.

The CDR3 here is CASSVLETQYF. The CDR3 nucleotides are TGTGCCAGCAGTGTTCTGGAGACCCAGTACTTC. This sequence joins TRBV12-3 or TRBV12-4 and TRBJ2-5; D ambiguous. With 5 bases removed from V and 5 bases from J, the gap between germline ends came to 6 bases. The CDR3 spans 11 residues.

The table lists this clonotype with a few counts. The chain employs TRBV7-7 and TRBJ2-1; maybe TRBD2 (7 bases). Germline CDR1 SSHAT, CDR2 FNYEAQ (reference sequence). CDR3 length: 15 residues. The ends were cut back, 1 base at V and 7 bases at J, with 14 bases in the middle. CDR3 bases: TGTGCCAGCAGCTTAGTCGGCGGGGGCTTGAATGAGCAGTTCTTC. It yields the protein CASSLVGGGLNEQFF.

This clonotype was counted ten times or more. V usage is TRBV15 and J usage is TRBJ2-5, with a tentative D call TRBD1 (5 bases). This CDR3 comprises 15 residues. Germline V gene data show CDR1 as LNHNV and CDR2 as YYDKDF (reference sequence). Trimming shortened V by 0 bases and J by 6 bases, and 14 bases separated the two germline ends. The CDR3 region is CATSRDHRGAKTQYF. The CDR3 bases are TGTGCCACCAGCAGAGATCATAGGGGCGCAAAGACCCAGTACTTC.

Details on this clonotype: The limits of the CDR3 on the DNA are not certain, so only TCRdb's listed CDR3 is given. V gene TRBV6-5 combines with J gene TRBJ1-2. The germline gives CDR1 MNHEY, CDR2 SVGAGI. The CDR3 totals 12 residues, both ends included. CDR3 in amino acids: CASSSSTNGYTF.

This clonotype was picked up many times. The chain is built from TRBV28 and TRBJ1-5; no clear D. The germline V gene has CDR1 MDHEN and CDR2 SYDVKM. The V end lost 5 bases, the J end lost 7 bases, and 9 bases lay between the germline ends. The CDR3 totals 12 residues. The CDR3 coding sequence is TGTGCCAGCAGTCCCCTTGAACAGCCCCAGCATTTT. Its translation: CASSPLEQPQHF.

The chain has TRBV15 and TRBJ2-5; 7 nucleotides align to TRBD2. The V gene end was trimmed by 0 bases and the J gene end by 5 bases; junction bases not matched to a gene: 12. The CDR3 length is 17 residues. The germline V gene encodes CDR1 LNHNV and CDR2 YYDKDF (reference sequence). CDR3 protein: CATSRDLREGAGETQYF. The CDR3 DNA follows: TGTGCCACCAGCAGAGATCTCAGGGAGGGAGCAGGTGAGACCCAGTACTTC.

This clonotype was counted ten times or more. This sequence joins TRBV9 and TRBJ2-3; 10 bases map to TRBD2. J gave up 4 bases and V 0 bases, and 11 bases lay outside the gene matches. Per germline, CDR1 SGDLS and CDR2 YYNGEE. The CDR3 contains 18 residues. The CDR3 DNA is TGTGCCAGCAGCGTAGACCTAGTACTAGCGGGGATCCCAGATACGCAGTATTTT. Translation: CASSVDLVLAGIPDTQYF.

This clonotype is classed as medium-sized (0.01 to 0.1%). This rearrangement joins TRBV7-9 to TRBJ2-7; possible D gene TRBD1, 5 bases. Germline V gives CDR1 SEHNR, CDR2 FQNEAQ (reference sequence). The CDR3 spans 13 residues. Between the trimmed V and J ends, which lost 7 bases and 0 bases, there was a span of 10 bases. The CDR3 region has the DNA TGTGCCAGCACCTCGGACAACTCCTACGAGCAGTACTTC. It is translated as CASTSDNSYEQYF.

In its sample, this clonotype was seen many times. CDR3: CASRRAVNTEAFF. The CDR3 DNA reads TGCGCCAGCAGGAGGGCGGTGAACACTGAAGCTTTCTTT. The rearrangement links TRBV5-1 to TRBJ1-1; no clear D. The V gene's germline CDR1 is SGHRS and CDR2 YFSETQ. Trimming pared 5 bases from V and 0 bases from J, leaving 8 bases between. This CDR3 contains 13 residues.

This sequence joins TRBV20-1 and TRBJ2-2; 9 bases align to TRBD1. CDR3 length: 14 residues. Germline CDR1 is DFQATT and CDR2 is SNEGSKA (reference sequence). The CDR3 region has the DNA TGCAGCACCCCCGGGACAGGGCGGGCCGGGGAGCTGTTTTTT. It codes for CSTPGTGRAGELFF.

Many counts were recorded for this clonotype. The chain links TRBV6-1 to TRBJ1-5; 9 positions agree with TRBD1. Germline assignment: CDR1 MNHNS and CDR2 SASEGT. The CDR3 loop spans 16 amino acids. J gave up 1 base and V 6 bases, and 7 bases lay outside the gene matches. The CDR3, as DNA: TGTGCCAGCAGGTACCGGGACAGGGCGAGCAATCAGCCCCAGCATTTT. It encodes CASRYRDRASNQPQHF.

The V and J genes are TRBV18 and TRBJ2-1; TRBD2 matches at 13 bases. Germline CDR1 and CDR2: KGHSH and LQKENI. The CDR3 sequence is 18 residues long. The ends lost 2 bases at V and 4 bases at J; junction bases unmatched: 8. The CDR3, as DNA: TGTGCCAGCTCACCAAGTCGAACGGGACTAGCGGGATACAATGAGCAGTTCTTC. It specifies CASSPSRTGLAGYNEQFF. Supplemented by reference TRBV18 and TRBJ2-1, the full variable domain reads NAGVMQNPRHLVRRRGQEARLRCSPMKGHSHVYWYRQLPEEGLKFMVYLQKENIIDESGMPKERFSAEFPKEGPSILRIQQVVRGDSAAYFCASSPSRTGLAGYNEQFFGPGTRLTVL.

V usage is TRBV30 and J usage is TRBJ1-1; D ambiguous. V was clipped by 0 bases and J by 6 bases, with 8 bases between them. The CDR3 runs 12 residues. Germline V CDR1 and CDR2: GTSNPN, SVGIG (reference sequence). The CDR3 DNA sequence: TGTGCCTGGAGTGTCGGGCGGGCTGAAGCTTTCTTT. Its translation: CAWSVGRAEAFF.

This clonotype was seen many times. This chain joins TRBV7-2 and TRBJ2-7, with 7 bases fitting TRBD2. The CDR3 loop spans 16 amino acids. With V trimmed by 4 bases and J by 6 bases, 15 bases remained unmatched. From germline, CDR1 is SGHTA and CDR2 FQGNSA. CDR3 nucleotide sequence: TGTGCCAGCAGCTCCGTGGGTTGGGCGGGAGTAATCGAGCAGTACTTC. This sequence encodes CASSSVGWAGVIEQYF. Drawing the rest from reference TRBV7-2 and TRBJ2-7, the complete variable domain is GAGVSQSPSNKVTEKGKDVELRCDPISGHTALYWYRQSLGQGLEFLIYFQGNSAPDKSGLPSDRFSAERTGGSVSTLTIQRTQQEDSAVYLCASSSVGWAGVIEQYFGPGTRLTVT.

The chain uses TRBV18 and TRBJ1-6; 9 bases are shared with TRBD1. Germline CDR1 and CDR2: KGHSH and LQKENI. The V segment lost 3 bases and the J segment 6 bases; nucleotides outside the gene matches: 6. The CDR3 totals 16 residues. The CDR3 reads CASSPWTGEANSPLHF. CDR3 coding DNA: TGTGCCAGCTCACCTTGGACAGGGGAGGCTAATTCACCCCTCCACTTT.

Of note for this clonotype: A much larger clone differs from this one at a single base, so this may be a read error. The chain couples TRBV5-1 to TRBJ1-1, with a weak D call TRBD1 (5 bases). Germline loops: CDR1 SGHRS, CDR2 YFSETQ. CDR3 length equals 13 residues. V dropped 3 bases and J dropped 2 bases, with 8 bases sitting between them. CDR3 bases: TGCGCCAGCAGCTGTGACAGCAACACTGAAGCTTTCTTT. Amino acids: CASSCDSNTEAFF.

The rearrangement joins TRBV6-2 or TRBV6-3 to TRBJ2-7, with D perhaps TRBD1 or TRBD2 (5 bases each). Germline CDR1 MNHEY, CDR2 SVGEGT. The CDR3 length is 12 residues. V lost 7 bases and J 2 bases, leaving 9 bases between the germline ends. CDR3 bases: TGTGCCAGCACCCTGGGACCCTACGAGCAGTACTTC. This encodes CASTLGPYEQYF.

This clonotype was counted ten times or more. The chain has TRBV6-6 and TRBJ2-7, with D tentatively TRBD1 (5 bases). V was pared by 0 bases and J by 5 bases, with 8 bases between. This CDR3 comprises 13 residues. The germline gives CDR1 MNHNY, CDR2 SVGAGI (reference sequence). DNA for the CDR3: TGTGCCAGCAGTTACTCGGGGCAGCACGAGCAGTACTTC. Protein: CASSYSGQHEQYF.

This clonotype was counted at least ten times. This chain connects TRBV5-1 to TRBJ1-5; D ambiguous. Germline assignment: CDR1 SGHRS and CDR2 YFSETQ. V lost 0 bases and J lost 5, with 6 bases in between. The CDR3 is 13 amino acids. CDR3: CASSLALDQPQHF. DNA for the CDR3: TGCGCCAGCAGCTTGGCTCTCGATCAGCCCCAGCATTTT. The full variable domain, rest sourced from reference TRBV5-1 and TRBJ1-5, is KAGVTQTPRYLIKTRGQQVTLSCSPISGHRSVSWYQQTPGQGLQFLFEYFSETQRNKGNFPGRFSGRQFSNSRSEMNVSTLELGDSALYLCASSLALDQPQHFGDGTRLSIL.

The chain has TRBV5-1 and TRBJ2-7; possibly TRBD1 for D (5 bases). V lost 0 bases to trimming and J lost 6 bases, with 10 bases between them. Germline assignment: CDR1 SGHRS and CDR2 YFSETQ. This CDR3 contains 13 residues. For the CDR3, the DNA is TGCGCCAGCAGCTTGGAACAGGCGACCGAGCAGTACTTC. It codes for CASSLEQATEQYF.

This clonotype was observed at least ten times. This chain connects TRBV5-1 to TRBJ2-5; 10 nucleotides match TRBD2. Germline CDR1 is SGHRS and CDR2 is YFSETQ. J was trimmed by 3 bases and V by 4 bases; bases with no gene match: 6. The length of the CDR3 is 15 residues. The CDR3 DNA reads TGCGCCAGCAGCATTACCGGGACTAGCGAAGAGACCCAGTACTTC. It yields the protein CASSITGTSEETQYF.

This clonotype was counted only a few times. The chain uses TRBV7-6 and TRBJ2-2, with 8 bases identical to TRBD2. The CDR3 is made up of 16 amino acids. The ends lost 5 bases at V and 6 bases at J; junction bases unmatched: 11. Germline V gene data show CDR1 as SGHVS and CDR2 as FNYEAQ. CDR3 in DNA: TGTGCCAGCAGCAGCCGCGGGGGGACCTCCGCCGGGGAGCTGTTTTTT. This translates into CASSSRGGTSAGELFF.

This clonotype has at least ten counts. The chain combines TRBV4-3 with TRBJ2-2, with 7 bases fitting TRBD2. The V gene's germline CDR1 is LGHNA and CDR2 YSLEER. The CDR3 spans 16 residues. Trimming at V came to 0 bases and at J to 3 bases, leaving 4 bases not matched to a gene. The CDR3 spells CASSQEQAGDTGELFF. The DNA of the CDR3 is TGCGCCAGCAGCCAAGAACAGGCGGGAGACACCGGGGAGCTGTTTTTT.

This rearrangement joins TRBV21-1 to TRBJ2-5; the table's D call TRBD1 went unverified against the DNA. TRBV21-1 is noted as a pseudogene. This CDR3 comprises 19 residues. CDR3 DNA: TGTAGCAGCAAAGGTCCAGGGGACAACATTCAGAAAGGGGAAGAGACCCAGTACTTC. It encodes CSSKGPGDNIQKGEETQYF.